The subject of this entry is one TCR beta chain. The data stem from a study of glioma-infiltrating T cells after dendritic cell vaccination. This table comes from immunoSEQ multiplex PCR, and its TCRdb copy is limited to in-frame clones, with some not included. The table has about 50,000 clones, around nine tenths seen once. Indicated time point: after dendritic cell vaccination, including at tumor progression/relapse. CDR3 length equals 15 residues. After removal of 4 bases from V and 2 bases from J, the junction contained 4 bases not matched to a gene. CDR1 SGHRS and CDR2 YFSETQ come from the germline V gene.

This sequence was found in a human donor with glioblastoma. V gene TRBV5-1 combines with J gene TRBJ2-2; 8 bases map to TRBD1. The sample here was blood, taken after dendritic cell vaccination. CDR3 bases: TGCGCCAGCAGCAAGACAGGGGCCAACACCGGGGAGCTGTTTTTT. Its protein product is CASSKTGANTGELFF.